These T cell receptor beta chains were read from a single sample in a study of shared clonotypes between healthy human individuals. Sequenced by immunoSEQ multiplex PCR; TCRdb stores in-frame clones only, minus some. This sample carries about 2.2 million clones, 90% to 95% of them seen once, and the ten largest clones take 1.5% to 2%. Material: naive CD8+ T cells from PBMCs. The receptors here all came from a young man in good health. Some clones in this sample may be carry-over from other donors' samples. CDR3s include the opening cysteine and the closing phenylalanine or tryptophan. Each record gives: J gene, V gene, CDR3 protein.

J gene: TRBJ1-2; V gene: TRBV6-5; CDR3 protein: CASSYNEGAAGYGYTF
J gene: TRBJ1-3; V gene: TRBV7-6; CDR3 protein: CASSEGDRGPGNTIYF
J gene: TRBJ1-1; V gene: TRBV7-9; CDR3 protein: CATSRGRGRSEAFF
J gene: TRBJ2-3; V gene: TRBV7-9; CDR3 protein: CASSLRTSGRGTDTQYF
J gene: TRBJ2-2; V gene: TRBV2; CDR3 protein: CASSDVRLAGAGELFF
J gene: TRBJ2-1; V gene: TRBV7-9; CDR3 protein: CASSQRDYYNEQFF
J gene: TRBJ2-7; V gene: TRBV6-5; CDR3 protein: CASSPGQGLLYEQYF
J gene: TRBJ1-5; V gene: TRBV2; CDR3 protein: CASSGQDREYVHQPQHF
J gene: TRBJ1-4; V gene: TRBV28; CDR3 protein: CASSLAPYGGTAGEKLFF
J gene: TRBJ1-4; V gene: TRBV27; CDR3 protein: CASRQTGRNEKLFF
J gene: TRBJ2-3; V gene: TRBV7-5; CDR3 protein: CARTRLAGGGDTQYF
J gene: TRBJ2-3; V gene: TRBV19; CDR3 protein: CASSTRPTDTQYF
J gene: TRBJ1-1; V gene: TRBV4-1; CDR3 protein: CASSQDWGRGALGNTEAFF
J gene: TRBJ2-4; V gene: TRBV27; CDR3 protein: CASSLGTAEIAKNIQYF
J gene: TRBJ2-1; V gene: TRBV5-1; CDR3 protein: CASSSAGPGGIYNEQFF
J gene: TRBJ1-3; V gene: TRBV9; CDR3 protein: CASSVGPGTGNTIYF